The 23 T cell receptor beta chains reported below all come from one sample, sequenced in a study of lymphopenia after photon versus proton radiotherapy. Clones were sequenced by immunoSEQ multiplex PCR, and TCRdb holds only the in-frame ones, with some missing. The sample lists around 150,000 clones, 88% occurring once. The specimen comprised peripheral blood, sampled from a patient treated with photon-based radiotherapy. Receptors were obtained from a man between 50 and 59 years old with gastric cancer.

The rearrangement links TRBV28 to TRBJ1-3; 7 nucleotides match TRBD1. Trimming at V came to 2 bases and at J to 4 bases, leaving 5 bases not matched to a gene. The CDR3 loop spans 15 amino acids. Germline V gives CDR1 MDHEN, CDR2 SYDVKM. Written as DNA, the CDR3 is TGTGCCAGCAGTTTACCGACAGGGAACGGAAACACCATATATTTT. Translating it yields CASSLPTGNGNTIYF.

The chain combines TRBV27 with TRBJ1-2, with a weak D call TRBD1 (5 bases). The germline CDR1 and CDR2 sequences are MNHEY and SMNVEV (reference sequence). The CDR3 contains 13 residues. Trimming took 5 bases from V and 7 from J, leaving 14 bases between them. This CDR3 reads CASSPPSGGGYTF. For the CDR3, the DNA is TGTGCCAGCAGTCCCCCCTCGGGGGGTGGCTACACCTTC.

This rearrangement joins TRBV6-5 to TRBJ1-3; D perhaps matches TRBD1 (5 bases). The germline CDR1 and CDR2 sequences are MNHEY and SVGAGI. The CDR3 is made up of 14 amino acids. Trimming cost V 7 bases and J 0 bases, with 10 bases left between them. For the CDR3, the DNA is TGTGCCAGCACCAGGGCCGCCTCTGGAAACACCATATATTTT. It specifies CASTRAASGNTIYF.

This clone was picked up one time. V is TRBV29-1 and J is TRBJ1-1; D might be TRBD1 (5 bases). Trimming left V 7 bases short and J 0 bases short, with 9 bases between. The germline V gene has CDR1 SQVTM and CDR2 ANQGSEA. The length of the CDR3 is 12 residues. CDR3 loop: CSGRQLNTEAFF. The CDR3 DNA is TGCAGCGGTAGACAGTTGAACACTGAAGCTTTCTTT.

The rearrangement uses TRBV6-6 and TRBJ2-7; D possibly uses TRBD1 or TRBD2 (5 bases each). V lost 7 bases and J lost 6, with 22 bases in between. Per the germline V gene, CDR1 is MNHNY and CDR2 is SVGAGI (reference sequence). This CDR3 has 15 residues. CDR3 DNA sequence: TGTGCCAGCACCCAGGGACCGCGAGATAGAGGCGAGCAGTACTTC. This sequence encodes CASTQGPRDRGEQYF.

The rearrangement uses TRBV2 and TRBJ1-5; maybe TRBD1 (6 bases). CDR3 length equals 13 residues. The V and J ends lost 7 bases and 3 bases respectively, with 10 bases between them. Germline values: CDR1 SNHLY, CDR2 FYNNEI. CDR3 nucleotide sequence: TGTGCCAGCATTAGGGGGTTCAATCAGCCCCAGCATTTT. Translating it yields CASIRGFNQPQHF.

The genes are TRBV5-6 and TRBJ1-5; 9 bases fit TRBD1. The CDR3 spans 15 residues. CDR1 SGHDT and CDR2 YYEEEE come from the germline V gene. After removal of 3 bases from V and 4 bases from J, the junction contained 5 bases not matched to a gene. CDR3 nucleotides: TGTGCCAGCAGCTGGGGGGACAGGGTTAATCAGCCCCAGCATTTT. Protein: CASSWGDRVNQPQHF.

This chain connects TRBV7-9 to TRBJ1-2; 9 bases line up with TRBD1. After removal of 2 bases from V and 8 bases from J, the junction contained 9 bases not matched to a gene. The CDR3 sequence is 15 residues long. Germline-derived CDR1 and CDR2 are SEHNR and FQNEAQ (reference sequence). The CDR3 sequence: CASSLNVGTGIGYTF. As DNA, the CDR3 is TGTGCCAGCAGCTTAAACGTTGGGACAGGGATCGGCTACACCTTC.

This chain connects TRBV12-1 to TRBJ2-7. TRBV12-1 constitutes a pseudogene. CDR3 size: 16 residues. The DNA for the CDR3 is TGTGCCAGCGATTCCTACGTAGGGACCCCTTCCTACGAGCAGTACTTC. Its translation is CASDSYVGTPSYEQYF.

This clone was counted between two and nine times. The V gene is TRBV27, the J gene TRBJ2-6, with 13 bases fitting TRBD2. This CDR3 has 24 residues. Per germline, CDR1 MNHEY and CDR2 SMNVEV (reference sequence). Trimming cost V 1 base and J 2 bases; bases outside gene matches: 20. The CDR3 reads CASSLYLGQDPTSGRAPGANVLTF. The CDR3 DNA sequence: TGTGCCAGCAGTTTATACTTGGGACAGGACCCAACTAGCGGGAGGGCCCCTGGGGCCAACGTCCTGACTTTC.

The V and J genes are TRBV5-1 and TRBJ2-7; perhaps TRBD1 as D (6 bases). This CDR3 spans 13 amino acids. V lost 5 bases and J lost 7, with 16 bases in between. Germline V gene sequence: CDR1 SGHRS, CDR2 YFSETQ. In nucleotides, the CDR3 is TGCGCCAGCAGGTCCGGGACCCAGGGGGAGCAGTACTTC. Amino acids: CASRSGTQGEQYF. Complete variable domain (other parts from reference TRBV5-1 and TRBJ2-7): KAGVTQTPRYLIKTRGQQVTLSCSPISGHRSVSWYQQTPGQGLQFLFEYFSETQRNKGNFPGRFSGRQFSNSRSEMNVSTLELGDSALYLCASRSGTQGEQYFGPGTRLTVT.

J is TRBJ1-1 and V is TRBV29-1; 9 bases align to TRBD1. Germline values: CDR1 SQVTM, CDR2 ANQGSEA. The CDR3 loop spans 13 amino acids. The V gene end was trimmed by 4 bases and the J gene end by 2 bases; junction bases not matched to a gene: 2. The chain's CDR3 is CSVVDRGNTEAFF. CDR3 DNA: TGCAGCGTTGTGGACAGGGGTAACACTGAAGCTTTCTTT.

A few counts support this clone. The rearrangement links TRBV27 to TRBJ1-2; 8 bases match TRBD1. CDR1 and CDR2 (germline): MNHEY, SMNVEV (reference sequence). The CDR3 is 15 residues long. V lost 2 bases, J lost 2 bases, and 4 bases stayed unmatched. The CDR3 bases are TGTGCCAGCAGTTTAGACGGGACAGGCAACTATGGCTACACCTTC. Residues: CASSLDGTGNYGYTF.

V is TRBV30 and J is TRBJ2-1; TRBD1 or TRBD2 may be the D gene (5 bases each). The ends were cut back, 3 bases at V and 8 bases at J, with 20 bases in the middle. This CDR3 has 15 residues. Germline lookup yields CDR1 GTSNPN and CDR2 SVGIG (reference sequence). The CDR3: CAWSGPGLGEHEQFF. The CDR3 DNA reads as TGTGCCTGGAGCGGTCCAGGGTTAGGGGAGCATGAGCAGTTCTTC.

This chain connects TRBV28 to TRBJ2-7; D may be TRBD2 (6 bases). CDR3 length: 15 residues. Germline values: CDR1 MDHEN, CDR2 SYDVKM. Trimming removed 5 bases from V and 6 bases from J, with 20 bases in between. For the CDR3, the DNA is TGTGCCAGCAGTAAACCTACCCCGACTAGTTCCGAGCAGTACTTC. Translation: CASSKPTPTSSEQYF.

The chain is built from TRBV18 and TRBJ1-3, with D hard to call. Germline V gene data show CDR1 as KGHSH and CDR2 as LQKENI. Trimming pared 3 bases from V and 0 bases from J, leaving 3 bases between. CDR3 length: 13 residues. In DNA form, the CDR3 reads TGTGCCAGCTCACCGGGCTCTGGAAACACCATATATTTT. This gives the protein CASSPGSGNTIYF.

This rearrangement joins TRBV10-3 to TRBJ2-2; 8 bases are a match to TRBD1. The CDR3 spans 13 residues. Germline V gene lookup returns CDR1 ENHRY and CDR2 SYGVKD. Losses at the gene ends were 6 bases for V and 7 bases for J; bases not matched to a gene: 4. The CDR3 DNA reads TGTGCCATCAGAACAGGGGGTAGCGGGGAGCTGTTTTTT. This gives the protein CAIRTGGSGELFF.

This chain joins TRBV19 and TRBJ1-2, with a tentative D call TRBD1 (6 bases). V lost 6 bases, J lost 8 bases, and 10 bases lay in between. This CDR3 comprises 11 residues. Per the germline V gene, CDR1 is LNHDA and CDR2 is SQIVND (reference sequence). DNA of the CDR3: TGTGCCAGTAGCCCGGGACAAGGCTACACCTTC. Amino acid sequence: CASSPGQGYTF.

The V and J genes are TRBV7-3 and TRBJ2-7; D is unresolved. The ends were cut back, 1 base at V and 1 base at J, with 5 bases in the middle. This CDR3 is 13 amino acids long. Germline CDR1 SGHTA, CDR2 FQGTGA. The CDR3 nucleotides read TGTGCCAGCAGCTTAAGGGAATCCTACGAGCAGTACTTC. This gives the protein CASSLRESYEQYF.

This CDR3 reads CASSLGGAESYEQYF. In nucleotides, the CDR3 is TGTGCCAGCAGCTTAGGGGGGGCTGAATCCTACGAGCAGTACTTC. The chain employs TRBV7-2 and TRBJ2-7; D may correspond to TRBD1 or TRBD2 (6 bases each). Germline lookup yields CDR1 SGHTA and CDR2 FQGNSA. Trimming shortened V by 1 base and J by 1 base, and 11 bases separated the two germline ends. The CDR3 has 15 residues.

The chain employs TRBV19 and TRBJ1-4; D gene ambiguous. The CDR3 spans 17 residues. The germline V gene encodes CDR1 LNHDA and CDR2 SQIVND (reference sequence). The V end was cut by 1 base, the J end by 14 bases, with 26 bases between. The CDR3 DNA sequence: TGTGCCAGTAGTATAGCCCCCTCCCTGGGCCAACGGAGGTGGCTGTTTTTT. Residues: CASSIAPSLGQRRWLFF.

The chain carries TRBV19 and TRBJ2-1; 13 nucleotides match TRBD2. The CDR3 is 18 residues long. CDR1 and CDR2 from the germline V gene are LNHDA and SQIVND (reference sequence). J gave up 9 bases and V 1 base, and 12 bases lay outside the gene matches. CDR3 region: CASSIGLAGGNLQLEQFF. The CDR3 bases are TGTGCCAGTAGTATAGGACTAGCGGGAGGAAATCTACAACTTGAGCAGTTCTTC.

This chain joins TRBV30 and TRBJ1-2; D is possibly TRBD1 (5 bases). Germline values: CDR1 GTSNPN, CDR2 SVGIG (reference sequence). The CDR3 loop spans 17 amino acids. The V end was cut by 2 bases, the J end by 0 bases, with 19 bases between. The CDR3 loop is CAWSTGDGWAPNYGYTF. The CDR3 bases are TGTGCCTGGAGTACCGGGGACGGGTGGGCCCCTAACTATGGCTACACCTTC.